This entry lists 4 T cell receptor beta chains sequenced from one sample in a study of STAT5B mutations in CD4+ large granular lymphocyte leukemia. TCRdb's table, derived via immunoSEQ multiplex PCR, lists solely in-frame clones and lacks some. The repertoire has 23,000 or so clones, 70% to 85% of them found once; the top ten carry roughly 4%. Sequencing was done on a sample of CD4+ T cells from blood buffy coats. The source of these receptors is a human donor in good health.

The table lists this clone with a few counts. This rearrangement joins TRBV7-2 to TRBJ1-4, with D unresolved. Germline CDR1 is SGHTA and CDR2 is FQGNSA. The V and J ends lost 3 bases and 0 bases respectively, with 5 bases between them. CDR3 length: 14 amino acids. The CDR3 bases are TGTGCCAGCAGCTTGAGGTCAACTAATGAAAAACTGTTTTTT. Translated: CASSLRSTNEKLFF.

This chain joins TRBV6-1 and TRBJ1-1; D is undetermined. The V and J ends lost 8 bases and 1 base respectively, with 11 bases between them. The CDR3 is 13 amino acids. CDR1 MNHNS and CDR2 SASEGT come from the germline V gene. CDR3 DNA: TGTGCCAGCGGCACGGAGGGGAACACTGAAGCTTTCTTT. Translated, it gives CASGTEGNTEAFF.

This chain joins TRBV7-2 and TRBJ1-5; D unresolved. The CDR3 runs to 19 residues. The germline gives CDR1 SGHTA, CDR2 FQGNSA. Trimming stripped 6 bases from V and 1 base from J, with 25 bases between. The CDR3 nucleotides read TGTGCCAGCAGACACACGCTCCCTCCACGTCCGGTGAGCAATCAGCCCCAGCATTTT. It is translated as CASRHTLPPRPVSNQPQHF.

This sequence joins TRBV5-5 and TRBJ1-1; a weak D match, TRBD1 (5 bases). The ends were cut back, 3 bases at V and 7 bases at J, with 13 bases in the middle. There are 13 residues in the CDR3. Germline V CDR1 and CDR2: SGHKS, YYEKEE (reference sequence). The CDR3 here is CASSSPGRIEAFF. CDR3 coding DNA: TGTGCCAGCAGCTCCCCGGGACGGATTGAAGCTTTCTTT.